This T cell receptor (beta chain) was retrieved from a study of control samples from healthy donors and cancer patients. This table comes from immunoSEQ multiplex PCR, and its TCRdb copy is limited to in-frame clones, with some not included. The data hold some 120,000 clones, with roughly 94% observed a single time. The CDR3 consists of 17 residues. V lost 7 bases, J lost 5 bases, and 27 bases lay in between. Material: blood. This TCR came from a man in his thirties or forties in good health. The chain combines TRBV23-1 with TRBJ2-7; a possible D gene is TRBD1 (6 bases). TRBV23-1 falls under the ORF class, with uncertain function. The CDR3 nucleotides read TGCGCCAGCACCCCCAGGGAGTACAGGGAAAAAAGAAACGAGCAGTACTTC. This translates into CASTPREYREKRNEQYF.